This TCR beta chain was observed in a study of beta chain features in type 1 diabetes. Across the whole study: Regarding age, gender and cell yields, patients proved similar to healthy donors. Summed over all samples, the examined sorted cells came to about 110 million.

The isolated RNA, all of it, was reverse transcribed, so expressed TCRB transcripts were what got sequenced. Produced via immunoSEQ multiplex PCR; TCRdb's table is partial and in-frame only. This sample has 300,000 to 350,000 clones; 7.5% to 9% occur once, and the top ten carry less than 0.45%. Sorted populations all exceeded 95% purity. A remark on this clone: As yet, its antigen is unknown.

CDR3 length: 12 residues. Germline V CDR1 and CDR2: SQVTM, ANQGSEA. Trimming took off 6 bases at V and 2 bases at J, with 10 bases between the two ends. Whole-study results and caveats: Sampled from patients, naive, central memory and Treg TCRB repertoires appeared more similar than those sampled from healthy donors.

This sequence was found in a woman aged 18-29 years in good health. V usage is TRBV29-1 and J usage is TRBJ2-5, with unresolved D. The sequenced material came from central memory CD4+ T cells from blood. CDR3 bases: TGCAGCGTATCCGGGTCACAAGAGACCCAGTACTTC. Translating gives CSVSGSQETQYF.